This T cell receptor beta chain was captured by sequencing in a study of early T cells in non-severe SARS-CoV-2 infection. At the level of the study: Whole-blood bulk RNA, unsorted, was sequenced, and chains were unpaired.

TCRdb redid the calling of the 5' RACE reads with MiXCR, one entry per CDR3 protein. This sample has nearly 80,000 distinct CDR3 sequences; around 13% occur once, and the top ten carry 1% to 1.4%. Germline CDR1 and CDR2: MNHEY and SMNVEV (reference sequence). The V end lost 5 bases, the J end lost 1 base, and 14 bases lay between the germline ends. This CDR3 has 15 residues. Sequenced: whole blood. The receptor was derived from an adult who was a healthcare worker with PCR-confirmed SARS-CoV-2 infection or an uninfected control (not recorded which). V and J are TRBV27 and TRBJ1-1; possibly TRBD1 for D (6 bases). The DNA of the CDR3 is TGTGCCAGCAGTCTCTCGGGGGCGACGAACACTGAAGCTTTCTTT. This translates into CASSLSGATNTEAFF.